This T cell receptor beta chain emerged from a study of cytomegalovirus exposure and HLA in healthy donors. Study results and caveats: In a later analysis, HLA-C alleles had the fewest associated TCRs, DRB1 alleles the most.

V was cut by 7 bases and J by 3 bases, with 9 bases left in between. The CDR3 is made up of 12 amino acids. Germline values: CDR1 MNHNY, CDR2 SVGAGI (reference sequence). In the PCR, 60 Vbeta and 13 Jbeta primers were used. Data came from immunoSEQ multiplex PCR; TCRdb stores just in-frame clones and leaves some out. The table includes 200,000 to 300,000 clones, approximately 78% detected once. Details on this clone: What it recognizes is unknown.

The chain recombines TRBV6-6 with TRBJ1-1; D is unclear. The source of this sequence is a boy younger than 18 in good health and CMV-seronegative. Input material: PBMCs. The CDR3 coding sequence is TGTGCCAGCAAGATCCAGGACACTGAAGCTTTCTTT. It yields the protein CASKIQDTEAFF.